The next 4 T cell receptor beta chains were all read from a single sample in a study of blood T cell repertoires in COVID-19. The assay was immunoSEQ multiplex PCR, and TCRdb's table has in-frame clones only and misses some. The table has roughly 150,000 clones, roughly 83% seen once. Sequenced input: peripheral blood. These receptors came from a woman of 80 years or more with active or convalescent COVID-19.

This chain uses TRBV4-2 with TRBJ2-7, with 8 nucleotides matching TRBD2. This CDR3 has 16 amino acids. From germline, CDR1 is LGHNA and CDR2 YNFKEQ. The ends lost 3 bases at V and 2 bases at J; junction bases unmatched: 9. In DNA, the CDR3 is TGTGCCAGCAGCCAGTCTAGCGGGTTTTATGCCTACGAGCAGTACTTC. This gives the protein CASSQSSGFYAYEQYF.

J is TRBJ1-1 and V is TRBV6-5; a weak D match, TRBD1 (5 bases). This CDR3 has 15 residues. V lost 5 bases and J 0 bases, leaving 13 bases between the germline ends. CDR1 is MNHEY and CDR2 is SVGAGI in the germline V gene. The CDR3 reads CASSKRQPLNTEAFF. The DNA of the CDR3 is TGTGCCAGCAGTAAGCGACAGCCCCTGAACACTGAAGCTTTCTTT.

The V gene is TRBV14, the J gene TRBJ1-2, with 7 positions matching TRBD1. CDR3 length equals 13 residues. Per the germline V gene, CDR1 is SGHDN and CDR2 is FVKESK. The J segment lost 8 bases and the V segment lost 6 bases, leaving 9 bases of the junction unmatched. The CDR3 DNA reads TGTGCCAGCAGTCGAAGTACAGGGGACGGCTACACCTTC. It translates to CASSRSTGDGYTF. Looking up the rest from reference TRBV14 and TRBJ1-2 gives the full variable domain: EAGVTQFPSHSVIEKGQTVTLRCDPISGHDNLYWYRRVMGKEIKFLLHFVKESKQDESGMPNNRFLAERTGGTYSTLKVQPAELEDSGVYFCASSRSTGDGYTFGSGTRLTVV.

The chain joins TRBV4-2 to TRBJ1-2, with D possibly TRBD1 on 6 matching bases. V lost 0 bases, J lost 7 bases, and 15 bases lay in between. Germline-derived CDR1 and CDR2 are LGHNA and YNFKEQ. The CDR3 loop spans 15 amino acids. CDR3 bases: TGTGCCAGCAGCCAAGATCTCGGGGGGCAAGGTGGCTACACCTTC. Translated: CASSQDLGGQGGYTF.